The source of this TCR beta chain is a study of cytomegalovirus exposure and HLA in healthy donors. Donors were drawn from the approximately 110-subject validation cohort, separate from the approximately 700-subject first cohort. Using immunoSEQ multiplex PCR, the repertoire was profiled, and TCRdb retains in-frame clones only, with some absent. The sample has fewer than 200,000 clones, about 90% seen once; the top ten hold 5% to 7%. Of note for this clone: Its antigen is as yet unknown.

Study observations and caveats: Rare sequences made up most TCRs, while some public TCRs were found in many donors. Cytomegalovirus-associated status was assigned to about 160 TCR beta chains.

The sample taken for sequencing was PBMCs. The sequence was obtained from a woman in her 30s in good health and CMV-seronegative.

In DNA, the CDR3 is TGTGCCAGCAAGCCCGGACAGAGCTATGGCTACACCTTC. Translated, it gives CASKPGQSYGYTF. The chain is built from TRBV2 and TRBJ1-2, with D possibly matching TRBD1 (6 bases). The V end lost 7 bases, the J end lost 4 bases, and 13 bases lay between the germline ends. Germline-derived CDR1 and CDR2 are SNHLY and FYNNEI. The CDR3 extends over 13 amino acids.